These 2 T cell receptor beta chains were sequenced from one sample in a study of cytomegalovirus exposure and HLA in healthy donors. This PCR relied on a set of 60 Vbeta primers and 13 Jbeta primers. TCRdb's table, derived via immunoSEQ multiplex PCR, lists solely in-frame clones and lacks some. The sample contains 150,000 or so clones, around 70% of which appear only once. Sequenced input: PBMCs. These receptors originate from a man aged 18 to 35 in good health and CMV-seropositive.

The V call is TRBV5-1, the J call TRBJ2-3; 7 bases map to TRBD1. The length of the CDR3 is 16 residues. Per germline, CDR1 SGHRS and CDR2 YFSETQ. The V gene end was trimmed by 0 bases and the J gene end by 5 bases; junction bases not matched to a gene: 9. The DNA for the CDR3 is TGCGCCAGCAGCTTGGCCCCGGGACAGTTGGTAGATACGCAGTATTTT. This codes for CASSLAPGQLVDTQYF.

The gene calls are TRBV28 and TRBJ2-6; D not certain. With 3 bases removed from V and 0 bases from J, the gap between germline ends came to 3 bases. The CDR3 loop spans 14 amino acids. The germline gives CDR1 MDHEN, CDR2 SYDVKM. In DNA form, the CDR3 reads TGTGCCAGCAGTTTTCACTCTGGGGCCAACGTCCTGACTTTC. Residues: CASSFHSGANVLTF.